This TCR beta chain was documented in a study of PD-1 blockade in mismatch repair-deficient tumors. Concerning this clone itself: The antigen remains unidentified.

Here immunoSEQ multiplex PCR was the method, and the copy in TCRdb shows in-frame clones only, minus some. The sample consists of some 84,000 clones, more than 65% of them appearing once. Study results and caveats: After pembrolizumab, tumor-resident clones rose rapidly, then generally contracted before radiologic responses.

Between the trimmed V and J ends, which lost 2 bases and 6 bases, there was a span of 8 bases. From germline, CDR1 is SQVTM and CDR2 ANQGSEA. The CDR3 runs 12 residues. Source: peripheral blood, taken 12 weeks after starting pembrolizumab. The gene calls are TRBV29-1 and TRBJ2-1; D unclear. The TCR originated in an adult with mismatch repair-deficient cancer. The CDR3: CSVELPSNEQFF. CDR3 DNA sequence: TGCAGCGTTGAATTGCCTAGCAATGAGCAGTTCTTC.